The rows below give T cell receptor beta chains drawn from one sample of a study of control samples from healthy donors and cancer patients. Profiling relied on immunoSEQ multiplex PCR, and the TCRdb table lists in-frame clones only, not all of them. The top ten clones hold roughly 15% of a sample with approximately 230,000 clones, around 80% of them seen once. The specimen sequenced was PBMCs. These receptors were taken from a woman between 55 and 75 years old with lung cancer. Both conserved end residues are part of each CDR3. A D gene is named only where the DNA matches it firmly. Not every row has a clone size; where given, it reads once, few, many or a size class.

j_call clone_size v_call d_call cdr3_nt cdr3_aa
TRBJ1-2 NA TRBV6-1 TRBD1 TGTGCCAGCAGTGAATTGGGACAGGGGGCTGGTGGCTACACCTTC CASSELGQGAGGYTF
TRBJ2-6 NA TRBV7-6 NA TGTGCCAGCAGCTTAGAACGGCGCTCTGGGGCCAACGTCCTGACTTTC CASSLERRSGANVLTF
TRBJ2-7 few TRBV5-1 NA TGCGCCAGCAGCTTGGGACAGATCTACGAGCAGTACTTC CASSLGQIYEQYF
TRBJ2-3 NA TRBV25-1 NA TGTGCCAGCAGTGAATGGGGGGTAGATACGCAGTATTTT CASSEWGVDTQYF
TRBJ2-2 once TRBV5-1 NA TGCGCCAGCAGCTCAGGCGTGGAGGTAAAGAACACCGGGGAGCTGTTTTTT CASSSGVEVKNTGELFF
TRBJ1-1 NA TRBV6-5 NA TGTGCCAGCATCCGGGGAAAAGCTTTCTTT CASIRGKAFF
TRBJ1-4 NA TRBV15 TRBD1 TGTGCCACCAGCGGACCAGGGGGAGAAAAACTGTTTTTT CATSGPGGEKLFF
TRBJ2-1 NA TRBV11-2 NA TGTGCCAGCAGGTCTGGAGCGAGCTCCTACAATGAGCAGTTCTTC CASRSGASSYNEQFF
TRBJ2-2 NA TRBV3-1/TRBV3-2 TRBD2 TGTGCCAGCAGTCGAACTAGCGGGAGCTCCACCGGGGAGCTGTTTTTT CASSRTSGSSTGELFF
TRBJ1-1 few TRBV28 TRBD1 TGTGCCAGCCCCCCCCGGGACAGGTCCACTGAAGCTTTCTTT CASPPRDRSTEAFF
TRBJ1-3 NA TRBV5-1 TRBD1 TGCGCCAGCAGCTTGGAGACAGGGACTGGAAACACCATATATTTT CASSLETGTGNTIYF
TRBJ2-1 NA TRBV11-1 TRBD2 TGTGCCAGCAGCTTAGATAGCGGGTTCTACAATGAGCAGTTCTTC CASSLDSGFYNEQFF
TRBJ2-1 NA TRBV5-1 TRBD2 TGCGCCAGCACGCCTAGCGGGAGTAAGGGTGAGCAGTTCTTC CASTPSGSKGEQFF
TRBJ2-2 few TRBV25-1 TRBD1 TGTGCCAGCAGTGGTGCCAGGGGGCATAGCACCGGGGAGCTGTTTTTT CASSGARGHSTGELFF
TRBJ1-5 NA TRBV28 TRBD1 TGTGCCAGCAGGACTACGACAGGGATTGGGAGCAATCAGCCCCAGCATTTT CASRTTTGIGSNQPQHF
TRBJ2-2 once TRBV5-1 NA TGCGCCAGCAGCTTGGGACTTTTCGCGAACACCGGGGAGCTGTTTTTT CASSLGLFANTGELFF
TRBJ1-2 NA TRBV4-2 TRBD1 TGTGCCAGCAGCCAAGATTGGGCCCGCTACCGGGACAGATCTTATGGCTACACCTTC CASSQDWARYRDRSYGYTF
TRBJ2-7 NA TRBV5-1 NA TGCGCCAGCAGCTTTCAGGGTGGGATATACGAGCAGTACTTC CASSFQGGIYEQYF
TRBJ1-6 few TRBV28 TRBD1 TGTGCCACCAGACAGGGCCAGACGTCACCCCTCCACTTT CATRQGQTSPLHF
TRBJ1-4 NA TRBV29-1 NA TGCAGCGTTGACGGGGATAATGAAAAACTGTTTTTT CSVDGDNEKLFF
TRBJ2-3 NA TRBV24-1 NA TGTGCCACCAGTGACGGGGACTACAGGGCAGATACGCAGTATTTT CATSDGDYRADTQYF
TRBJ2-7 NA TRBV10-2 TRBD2 TGCGCCAGCAGTGAGGTGACTAGCGGGAGTTACGCCTACGAGCAGTACTTC CASSEVTSGSYAYEQYF
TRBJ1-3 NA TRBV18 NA TGTGCCAGCTCACCACCGCAACAGCAGATCTCTGGAAACACCATATATTTT CASSPPQQQISGNTIYF
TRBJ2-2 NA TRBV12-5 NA TGTGCTAGCGGGGGTCCAAACACCGGGGAGCTGTTTTTT CASGGPNTGELFF
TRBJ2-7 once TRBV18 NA TGTGCCAGCTCACCGGGGGGCGCCGGGGCCTACGAGCAGTACTTC CASSPGGAGAYEQYF
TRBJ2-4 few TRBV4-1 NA TGCGCCAGCAGCCAAGATGGTAGATCCTTGAAAAACATTCAGTACTTC CASSQDGRSLKNIQYF
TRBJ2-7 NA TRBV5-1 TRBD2 TGCGCCAGCAGCCCTTTTCCCCTAGCGGGAGTCAGCGAGCAGTACTTC CASSPFPLAGVSEQYF
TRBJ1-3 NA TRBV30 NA TGTGCCTGGAGTCATCTGGGGGCGCGTGGAAACACCATATATTTT CAWSHLGARGNTIYF
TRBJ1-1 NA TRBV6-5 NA TGTGCCAGCAGCCCCTCCGAAGGGACTGAAGCTTTCTTT CASSPSEGTEAFF
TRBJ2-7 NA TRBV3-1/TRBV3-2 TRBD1 TGTGCCAGCAGCCAGGAGTCGACAGGGGTTTTCTACGAGCAGTACTTC CASSQESTGVFYEQYF
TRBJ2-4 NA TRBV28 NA TGTGCCAGCAGTTTAACAGGGAGCAACATTCAGTACTTC CASSLTGSNIQYF
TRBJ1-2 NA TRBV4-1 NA TGCGCCAGCAGCCAAGGAGTGGGAGACACGGGGGGCTACACCTTC CASSQGVGDTGGYTF
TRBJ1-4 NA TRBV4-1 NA TGCGCCAGCCGGGACGGGCAAACGACAACTAATGAAAAACTGTTTTTT CASRDGQTTTNEKLFF
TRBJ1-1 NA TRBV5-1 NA TGCGCCAGCAGCTTGGAGAGGGCTGACGGCACTGAAGCTTTCTTT CASSLERADGTEAFF
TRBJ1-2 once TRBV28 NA TGTGCCAGCAGTTTCCCAGGGCCGGGGCGTACTAACTATGGCTACACCTTC CASSFPGPGRTNYGYTF
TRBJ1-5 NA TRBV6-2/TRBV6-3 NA TGTGCCAGCAGTTACTCGGGGGGATTTAGCAATCAGCCCCAGCATTTT CASSYSGGFSNQPQHF
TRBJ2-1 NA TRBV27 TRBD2 TGTGCCAGCAGCCGGGGGGGCCTCGACAATGAGCAGTTCTTC CASSRGGLDNEQFF
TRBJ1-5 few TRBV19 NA TGTGCCAGTAGGGGACCTAATAGCAATCAGCCCCAGCATTTT CASRGPNSNQPQHF
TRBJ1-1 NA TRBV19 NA TGTGCCAGCGCAGTTGGACAGATTAAGAACACTGAAGCTTTCTTT CASAVGQIKNTEAFF
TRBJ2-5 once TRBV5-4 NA TGTGCCAGCAGCTTGGGTCCAGACCAAGAGACCCAGTACTTC CASSLGPDQETQYF
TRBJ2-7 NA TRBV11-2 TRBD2 TGTGCCAGCAGCTCAAGCGGGAGGGCCCCCCACGAGCAGTACTTC CASSSSGRAPHEQYF
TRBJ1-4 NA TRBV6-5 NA TGTGCCAGCATAGCAGGGGATGCAACTAATGAAAAACTGTTTTTT CASIAGDATNEKLFF